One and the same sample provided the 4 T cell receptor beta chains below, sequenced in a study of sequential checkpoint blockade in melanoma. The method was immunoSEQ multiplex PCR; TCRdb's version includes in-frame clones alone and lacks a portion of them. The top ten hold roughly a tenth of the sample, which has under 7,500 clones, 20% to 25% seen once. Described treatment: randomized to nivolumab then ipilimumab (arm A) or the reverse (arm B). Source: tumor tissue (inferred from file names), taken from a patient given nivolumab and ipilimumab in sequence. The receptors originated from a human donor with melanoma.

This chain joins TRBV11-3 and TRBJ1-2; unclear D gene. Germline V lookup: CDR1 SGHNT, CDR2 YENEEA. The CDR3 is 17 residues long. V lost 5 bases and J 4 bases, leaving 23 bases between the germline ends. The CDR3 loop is CASSAQSKSRKTYGYTF. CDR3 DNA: TGTGCCAGCAGCGCCCAGAGTAAATCTCGAAAGACCTATGGCTACACCTTC. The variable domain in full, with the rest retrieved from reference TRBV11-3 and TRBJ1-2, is EAGVVQSPRYKIIEKKQPVAFWCNPISGHNTLYWYLQNLGQGPELLIRYENEEAVDDSQLPKDRFSAERLKGVDSTLKIQPAELGDSAVYLCASSAQSKSRKTYGYTFGSGTRLTVV.

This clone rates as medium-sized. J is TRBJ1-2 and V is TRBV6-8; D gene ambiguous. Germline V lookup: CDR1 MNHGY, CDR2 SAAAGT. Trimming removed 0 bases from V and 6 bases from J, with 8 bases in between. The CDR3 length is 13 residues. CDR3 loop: CASSYSVGDGYTF. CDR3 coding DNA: TGTGCCAGCAGTTACTCGGTTGGGGATGGCTACACCTTC.

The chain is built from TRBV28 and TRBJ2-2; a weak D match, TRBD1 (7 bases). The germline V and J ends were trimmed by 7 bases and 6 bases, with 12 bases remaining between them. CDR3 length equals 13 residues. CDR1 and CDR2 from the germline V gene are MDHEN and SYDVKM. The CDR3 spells CASTAGGPGELFF. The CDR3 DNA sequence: TGTGCCAGCACGGCAGGGGGGCCCGGGGAGCTGTTTTTT.

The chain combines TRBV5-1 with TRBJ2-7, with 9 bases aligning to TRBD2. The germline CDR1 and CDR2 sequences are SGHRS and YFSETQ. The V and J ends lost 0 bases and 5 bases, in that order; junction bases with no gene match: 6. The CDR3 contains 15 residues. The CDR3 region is CASSLGLAGVNEQYF. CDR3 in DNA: TGCGCCAGCAGCTTGGGGTTAGCGGGAGTCAACGAGCAGTACTTC.